This TCR beta chain is drawn from a study of blood T cell repertoires in COVID-19. On the study more broadly: Whether acute or convalescent, the COVID-19 samples came from the United States, Italy and Spain. T cells, B-cell-depleted T cells, or PBMCs supplied cDNA or gDNA.

CDR3 size: 13 residues. Trimming left V 4 bases short and J 5 bases short, with 12 bases between. Germline V CDR1 and CDR2: MNHEY, SVGEGT. Original processing methods: Reference gene primer amplification in the assay estimated nucleated cell counts. Repertoires were generated with immunoSEQ multiplex PCR, while TCRdb's copy carries only in-frame clones and drops some. That table furnishes V, J and clone size, whereas the DNA furnished D and trimming. The table has some 150,000 clones, roughly 84% seen once. This clone was detected once. The chain employs TRBV6-2 or TRBV6-3 and TRBJ2-7, with D possibly matching TRBD2 (6 bases). The source material was peripheral blood. This TCR came from a human donor in a cohort sampled during active COVID-19. CDR3 loop: CASSLLAWDEQYF. In DNA, the CDR3 is TGTGCCAGCAGTTTACTAGCTTGGGACGAGCAGTACTTC.